This T cell receptor (beta chain) derives from a study of blood T cell repertoires in COVID-19. Overall study context: The study drew acute and convalescent COVID-19 samples from the United States, Italy and Spain. T cells, B-cell-depleted T cells, or PBMCs supplied cDNA or gDNA.

Germline V gene data show CDR1 as GTSNPN and CDR2 as SVGIG (reference sequence). Losses at the gene ends were 4 bases for V and 5 bases for J; bases not matched to a gene: 5. There are 13 residues in the CDR3. Seattle patient enrollment occurred during active infection, with longitudinal follow-up thereafter. Per the original data handling: Estimation of nucleated cell counts was performed using reference gene primer amplification. Generated by immunoSEQ multiplex PCR, the TCRdb table keeps only in-frame clones and is missing some. V and J calls and clone size are given by that table; D and trimming were obtained from the DNA. The sample lists 390,000 or so clones, around 87% seen once, with about 9.4% in the top ten.

The receptor comes from a woman in her 30s with COVID-19, enrolled during active disease. The chain combines TRBV30 with TRBJ1-5; TRBD1 matches 7 bases. Sequencing was carried out using peripheral blood. In DNA, the CDR3 is TGTGCCTGGACCTCGGACAGGCATCAGCCCCAGCATTTT. Protein product: CAWTSDRHQPQHF.